This record covers a single T cell receptor (beta chain). Its antigen is unidentified. Here immunoSEQ multiplex PCR was the method, and the copy in TCRdb shows in-frame clones only, minus some. The sample has 70,000 or so clones, approximately 72% seen once. The CDR3 is 15 residues long. Trimming cost V 3 bases and J 9 bases, with 15 bases left between them. Germline values: CDR1 SNHLY, CDR2 FYNNEI. Viral peptide pools were used in the ViraFEST assay to expand antigen-specific CD4+ T cells, and sequencing came afterward. Isolation of CD4+ T cells took place after more than 9 days of culture. Prior SARS-CoV-2 infection was absent in the vaccine recipients, as shown by negative nucleocapsid antibodies. A few million PBMC per well received approximately 10 IU/ml IL-2 and around 9.8 ug/ml peptides in culture. This entry comes from a study of vaccination effects on CD4 cells after COVID-19. Study-level points and caveats: Late post-vaccination, clones induced by infection and those induced by vaccine underwent marked clonal contraction.

The TCR sequence derives from a human donor who received a COVID-19 vaccine. The V gene is TRBV2, the J gene TRBJ1-6; D is perhaps TRBD1 (6 bases). This specimen consisted of CD4+ T cells from PBMCs cultured with HCoV-NL63 spike peptides, obtained before COVID-19 vaccination. The CDR3 loop is CASSEYTGARSPLHF. DNA of the CDR3: TGTGCCAGCAGTGAGTACACGGGGGCGCGTTCACCCCTCCACTTT. The full variable domain, its missing parts supplied by reference TRBV2 and TRBJ1-6, is EPEVTQTPSHQVTQMGQEVILRCVPISNHLYFYWYRQILGQKVEFLVSFYNNEISEKSEIFDDQFSVERPDGSNFTLKIRSTKLEDSAMYFCASSEYTGARSPLHFGNGTRLTVT.